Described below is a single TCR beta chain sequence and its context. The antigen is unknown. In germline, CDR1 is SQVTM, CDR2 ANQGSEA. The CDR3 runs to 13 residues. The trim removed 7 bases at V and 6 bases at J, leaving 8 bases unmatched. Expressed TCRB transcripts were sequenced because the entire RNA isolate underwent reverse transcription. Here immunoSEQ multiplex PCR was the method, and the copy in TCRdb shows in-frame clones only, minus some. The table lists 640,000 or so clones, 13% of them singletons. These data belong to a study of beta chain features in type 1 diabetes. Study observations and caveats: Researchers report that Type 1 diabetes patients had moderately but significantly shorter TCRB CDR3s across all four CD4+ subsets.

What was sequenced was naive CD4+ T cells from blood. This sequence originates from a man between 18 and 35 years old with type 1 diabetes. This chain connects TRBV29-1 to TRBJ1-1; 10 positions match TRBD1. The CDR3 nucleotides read TGCAGCGCCCAGAGACAGGGGGCCTCTGAAGCTTTCTTT. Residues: CSAQRQGASEAFF.